These 23 T cell receptor beta chains were sequenced from one sample in a study of T cells in Graves' hyperthyroidism and ophthalmopathy. The investigators amplified TCR beta CDR3 regions from RNA transcripts. TCR CDR3 underwent first-round RT-PCR with the HTBI primer set. TCRdb used MiXCR to reprocess the multiplex PCR reads, holding one entry per CDR3 protein. Of a few hundred thousand distinct CDR3 sequences listed, about a sixth are singletons. Sequenced input: blood. The source is a woman aged 40 to 50 with Graves' ophthalmopathy.

Ten or more counts support this clonotype. This sequence joins TRBV28 and TRBJ1-2, with D possibly TRBD1 on 6 matching bases. V was shortened by 8 bases and J by 3 bases, with 10 bases between the two germline ends. The CDR3 is made up of 12 amino acids. Germline V gives CDR1 MDHEN, CDR2 SYDVKM. The CDR3 protein is CASLRGDYGYTF. The CDR3, as DNA: TGTGCCAGCCTCAGGGGAGACTATGGCTACACCTTC.

This clonotype has just a few counts. In nucleotides, the CDR3 is TGTGCCAGCAAAAAAGGAGGGAGCTCCTATAATTCACCCCTCCACTTT. As protein: CASKKGGSSYNSPLHF. The rearrangement uses TRBV7-9 and TRBJ1-6; D remains ambiguous. The germline V gene encodes CDR1 SEHNR and CDR2 FQNEAQ (reference sequence). The CDR3 extends over 16 amino acids. V lost 7 bases, J lost 0 bases, and 13 bases lay in between.

The genes are TRBV6-2 or TRBV6-3 and TRBJ2-6; D is possibly TRBD1 (6 bases). V was shortened by 5 bases and J by 0 bases, with 8 bases between the two germline ends. Germline-derived CDR1 and CDR2 are MNHEY and SVGEGT. The CDR3 is 15 amino acids. The CDR3 nucleotides read TGTGCCAGCAGTGGACAGCACTCTGGGGCCAACGTCCTGACTTTC. Amino acids: CASSGQHSGANVLTF.

This clonotype came up a few times. The chain has TRBV24-1 and TRBJ1-2; weak D call: TRBD1 (5 bases). Germline CDR1 and CDR2: KGHDR and SFDVKD. There are 14 residues in the CDR3. Trimming took off 4 bases at V and 2 bases at J, with 10 bases between the two ends. The CDR3 sequence: CATSEGAGNYGYTF. CDR3 coding DNA: TGTGCCACCAGTGAAGGGGCAGGGAACTATGGCTACACCTTC.

The genes are TRBV11-2 and TRBJ2-1; D uncertain. This CDR3 spans 16 amino acids. With 4 bases removed from V and 4 bases from J, the gap between germline ends came to 17 bases. The germline V gene encodes CDR1 SGHAT and CDR2 FQNNGV. CDR3 loop: CASSSKWTARYNEQFF. In nucleotides, the CDR3 is TGTGCCAGCAGCTCTAAATGGACGGCTCGATACAATGAGCAGTTCTTC.

This clonotype was observed many times. The chain is built from TRBV27 and TRBJ1-1; maybe TRBD1 (6 bases). The V end was cut by 1 base, the J end by 5 bases, with 17 bases between. The CDR3 totals 16 residues. Germline CDR1 is MNHEY and CDR2 is SMNVEV (reference sequence). The CDR3 loop reads CASSLFTGGGWTEAFF. DNA for the CDR3: TGTGCCAGCAGTTTATTTACAGGAGGGGGTTGGACTGAAGCTTTCTTT.

This clonotype was detected only a few times. The V gene is TRBV6-5, the J gene TRBJ1-1, with D unclear. The V and J ends lost 2 bases and 13 bases respectively, with 17 bases between them. This CDR3 comprises 13 residues. Per germline, CDR1 MNHEY and CDR2 SVGAGI. The CDR3 DNA follows: TGTGCCAGCAGTTACGGACTGGGTGAGAAGCTTTTCTTT. Its protein product is CASSYGLGEKLFF.

In its sample, this clonotype was seen a few times. V is TRBV6-5 and J is TRBJ1-2; D uncertain. This CDR3 spans 14 amino acids. V dropped 0 bases and J dropped 8 bases, with 13 bases sitting between them. The germline V gene has CDR1 MNHEY and CDR2 SVGAGI. The CDR3 DNA follows: TGTGCCAGCAGTTACTCGCCGGGCGTTAACGGCTACACCTTC. It encodes CASSYSPGVNGYTF.

The table lists this clonotype with many counts. J is TRBJ2-5 and V is TRBV11-1, with 12 bases identical to TRBD2. The ends lost 5 bases at V and 1 base at J; junction bases unmatched: 5. Germline V gene lookup returns CDR1 SGHAT and CDR2 FQDESV (reference sequence). This CDR3 is 16 amino acids long. This CDR3 is CASSLLAGGPQETQYF. DNA for the CDR3: TGTGCCAGCAGCCTACTAGCGGGAGGACCCCAAGAGACCCAGTACTTC. The full variable domain, its missing parts supplied by reference TRBV11-1 and TRBJ2-5, is EAEVAQSPRYKITEKSQAVAFWCDPISGHATLYWYRQILGQGPELLVQFQDESVVDDSQLPKDRFSAERLKGVDSTLKIQPAELGDSAMYLCASSLLAGGPQETQYFGPGTRLLVL.

The V gene is TRBV6-5, the J gene TRBJ1-1; the match to TRBD1 covers 8 bases. CDR1 is MNHEY and CDR2 is SVGAGI in the germline V gene. V shed 2 bases and J 0 bases; nucleotides not matched to a gene: 11. The length of the CDR3 is 18 residues. CDR3 in amino acids: CASSYAGQAGLLNTEAFF. Written as DNA, the CDR3 is TGTGCCAGCAGTTACGCGGGACAGGCAGGGCTATTGAACACTGAAGCTTTCTTT.

The chain recombines TRBV11-2 with TRBJ2-1; D not certain. CDR1 and CDR2 (germline): SGHAT, FQNNGV. V was pared by 1 base and J by 6 bases, with 10 bases between. CDR3 length: 14 amino acids. CDR3 sequence (DNA): TGTGCCAGCAGCTTAGGCACGCCCGGCAATGAGCAGTTCTTC. Its protein is CASSLGTPGNEQFF.

This clonotype was picked up many times. V is TRBV11-1 and J is TRBJ2-1; D unclear. The CDR3 spans 17 residues. Looked up from germline, CDR1 is SGHAT and CDR2 is FQDESV (reference sequence). Trimming took 5 bases from V and 0 from J, leaving 17 bases between them. CDR3 nucleotide sequence: TGTGCCAGCAGCATACCCGGTGACCCACGCTCCTACAATGAGCAGTTCTTC. Protein product: CASSIPGDPRSYNEQFF.

This clonotype has more than one count but fewer than ten. V usage is TRBV20-1 and J usage is TRBJ2-1, with TRBD2 identical over 7 bases. From germline, CDR1 is DFQATT and CDR2 SNEGSKA (reference sequence). V lost 2 bases and J lost 2; bases outside the gene matches: 6. CDR3 length equals 15 residues. The CDR3 is CSARRIGLAYNEQFF. DNA for the CDR3: TGCAGTGCTAGAAGAATTGGACTAGCCTACAATGAGCAGTTCTTC.

This clonotype was recorded a few times. The chain is built from TRBV6-1 and TRBJ2-7, with TRBD1 matching 9 bases. This CDR3 spans 15 amino acids. CDR1 is MNHNS and CDR2 is SASEGT in the germline V gene. Trimming removed 6 bases from V and 3 bases from J; junction bases left unmatched: 9. The CDR3 loop is CASRTDRGGFYEQYF. The CDR3 DNA sequence: TGTGCCAGCAGGACGGACAGGGGAGGCTTCTACGAGCAGTACTTC.

This rearrangement joins TRBV7-8 to TRBJ2-1; D unresolved. Germline V gene data show CDR1 as SGHVS and CDR2 as FQNEAQ. The length of the CDR3 is 16 residues. V was clipped by 4 bases and J by 6 bases, with 19 bases between them. The CDR3 coding sequence is TGTGCCAGCAGCTACCGCGTCCAGATAGCAGGCAATGAGCAGTTCTTC. Translated: CASSYRVQIAGNEQFF.

The sample holds many counts of this clonotype. The rearrangement links TRBV2 to TRBJ2-1; 8 bases are a match to TRBD2. The germline V gene encodes CDR1 SNHLY and CDR2 FYNNEI. The junction had 2 bases not matched to a gene; V was cut back by 8 bases and J by 11 bases. The CDR3 loop spans 10 amino acids. Here the CDR3 reads CASRGGQQFF. For the CDR3, the DNA is TGTGCCAGCCGCGGGGGGCAGCAGTTCTTC.

This clonotype was counted ten times or more. The chain uses TRBV18 and TRBJ1-1; D is unresolved. Germline CDR1 and CDR2: KGHSH and LQKENI. The CDR3 covers 13 residues. V was cut by 3 bases and J by 6 bases, with 11 bases left in between. The CDR3 nucleotides are TGTGCCAGCTCACCGGATTATGTGCCTGAAGCTTTCTTT. Its protein is CASSPDYVPEAFF.

The chain links TRBV7-9 to TRBJ1-3, with D uncertain. This CDR3 spans 14 amino acids. V gave up 7 bases and J gave up 5 bases, with 15 bases separating them. Germline V gene data show CDR1 as SEHNR and CDR2 as FQNEAQ (reference sequence). CDR3 bases: TGTGCCAGCACTGACGAGGGAGGTCGAAACACCATATATTTT. This translates into CASTDEGGRNTIYF.

This clonotype appeared many times. The V gene is TRBV2, the J gene TRBJ2-1; D remains unclear. V dropped 5 bases and J dropped 8 bases, with 13 bases sitting between them. The V gene's germline CDR1 is SNHLY and CDR2 FYNNEI. CDR3 size: 13 residues. The CDR3 sequence: CASSYDNADEQFF. The CDR3 nucleotides read TGTGCCAGCAGTTATGACAATGCGGATGAGCAGTTCTTC.

This clonotype has more than one count but fewer than ten. J is TRBJ2-7 and V is TRBV5-1, with D hard to call. Germline values: CDR1 SGHRS, CDR2 YFSETQ. V lost 1 base and J lost 0, with 8 bases in between. The CDR3 is made up of 14 amino acids. The CDR3 DNA reads TGCGCCAGCAGCTTGTTTCAGGTCTCCTACGAGCAGTACTTC. Protein product: CASSLFQVSYEQYF.

This clonotype appeared many times. The rearrangement joins TRBV20-1 to TRBJ1-1; D is unclear. The germline CDR1 and CDR2 sequences are DFQATT and SNEGSKA (reference sequence). The CDR3 is made up of 14 amino acids. Trimming removed 1 base from V and 5 bases from J, with 14 bases in between. The CDR3 region is CSARGPGLGTEAFF. For the CDR3, the DNA is TGCAGTGCTAGAGGTCCGGGTTTGGGAACTGAAGCTTTCTTT.

This clonotype was counted at least ten times. The chain joins TRBV2 to TRBJ1-5; perhaps TRBD1 as D (5 bases). Trimming removed 10 bases at V and 0 bases at J, with 13 bases between. The CDR3 extends over 14 amino acids. The germline gives CDR1 SNHLY, CDR2 FYNNEI. The CDR3 DNA follows: TGTGCCACACGGGACGGACTTAGCAATCAGCCCCAGCATTTT. Amino acid sequence: CATRDGLSNQPQHF.

V gene TRBV11-1 combines with J gene TRBJ2-3, with 9 bases identical to TRBD2. V lost 5 bases, J lost 5 bases, and 14 bases stayed unmatched. Germline V gene data show CDR1 as SGHAT and CDR2 as FQDESV (reference sequence). The CDR3 extends over 17 amino acids. The CDR3 DNA reads as TGTGCCAGCAGCCAAGAACTAAGCGGGGGGCTGGAAGATACGCAGTATTTT. Its protein product is CASSQELSGGLEDTQYF.